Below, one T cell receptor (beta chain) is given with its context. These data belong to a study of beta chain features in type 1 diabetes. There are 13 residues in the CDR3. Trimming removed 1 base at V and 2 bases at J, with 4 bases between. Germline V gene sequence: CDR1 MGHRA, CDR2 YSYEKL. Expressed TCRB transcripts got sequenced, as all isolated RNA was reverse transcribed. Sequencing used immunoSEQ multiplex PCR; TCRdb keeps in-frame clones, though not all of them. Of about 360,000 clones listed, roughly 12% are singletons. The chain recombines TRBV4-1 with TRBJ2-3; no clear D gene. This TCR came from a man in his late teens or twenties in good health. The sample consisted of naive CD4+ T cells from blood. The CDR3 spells CASSQVATDTQYF. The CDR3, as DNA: TGCGCCAGCAGCCAAGTAGCCACAGATACGCAGTATTTT.